The rows below give T cell receptor beta chains drawn from one sample of a study of T cells in tuberculosis. The protocol was immunoSEQ multiplex PCR, while the TCRdb copy is restricted to in-frame clones and leaves out a portion. The repertoire holds around 38,000 clones, approximately 95% seen once, with 3.6% in the top ten. Sequenced: PBMCs. The source is a donor aged 5-35 years with latent tuberculosis or without tuberculosis infection. The CDR3 runs from the conserved cysteine through the conserved F or W. Each record gives: D gene, J gene, clone size, V gene, CDR3 protein, CDR3 DNA. A D gene is named only where the DNA matches it firmly. Where a row states a size, it is once, few, many or the class of an expanded clone; other rows omit it.

. | TRBJ1-1 | . | TRBV6-1 | CASSGSKGLGTEAFF | TGTGCCAGCAGTGGCTCAAAGGGGCTCGGCACTGAAGCTTTCTTT
. | TRBJ2-2 | . | TRBV6-1 | CASSELNTGELFF | TGTGCCAGCAGTGAACTGAACACCGGGGAGCTGTTTTTT
TRBD2 | TRBJ2-7 | . | TRBV9 | CASSKSGGNTYEQYF | TGTGCCAGCAGCAAGAGCGGGGGGAATACCTACGAGCAGTACTTC
TRBD1 | TRBJ1-2 | . | TRBV5-4 | CASSRDRADYGYTF | TGTGCCAGCAGCCGGGACAGGGCGGACTATGGCTACACCTTC
. | TRBJ1-3 | . | TRBV9 | CASSVSIGGPILLDTIYF | TGTGCCAGCAGCGTATCGATAGGGGGACCGATTCTTCTGGACACCATATATTTT
TRBD2 | TRBJ2-1 | . | TRBV6-6 | CASSYTGTTGEQFF | TGTGCCAGCAGTTACACCGGGACTACGGGTGAGCAGTTCTTC
TRBD1 | TRBJ2-5 | . | TRBV10-1 | CASSTGGRETQYF | TGCGCCAGCAGTACAGGGGGCAGGGAGACCCAGTACTTC
. | TRBJ1-1 | . | TRBV10-2 | CASTGQIAVNTEAFF | TGCGCCAGCACCGGACAGATTGCCGTGAACACTGAAGCTTTCTTT
. | TRBJ2-2 | . | TRBV28 | CASSFEARGTGELFF | TGTGCCAGCAGTTTCGAGGCGCGGGGCACCGGGGAGCTGTTTTTT
. | TRBJ2-2 | . | TRBV2 | CASSNTPGTGELFF | TGTGCCAGCAGTAACACCCCTGGCACCGGGGAGCTGTTTTTT
TRBD1 | TRBJ1-1 | . | TRBV6-5 | CASRPPGQVTTEAFF | TGTGCCAGCAGGCCCCCGGGACAGGTCACCACTGAAGCTTTCTTT
. | TRBJ2-2 | once | TRBV27 | CASSSPAGKLAGELFF | TGTGCCAGCAGTTCCCCCGCCGGTAAGTTGGCCGGGGAGCTGTTTTTT
TRBD2 | TRBJ2-3 | . | TRBV4-1 | CASSQLLAGVSTDTQYF | TGCGCCAGCAGCCAATTGCTAGCGGGGGTTTCCACAGATACGCAGTATTTT
TRBD1 | TRBJ2-6 | once | TRBV11-3 | CASSPGQVGANVLTF | TGTGCCAGCAGCCCGGGACAGGTTGGGGCCAACGTCCTGACTTTC
. | TRBJ1-4 | few | TRBV25-1 | CASSDPRTREDRNEKLFF | TGTGCCAGCAGTGATCCCCGCACTCGGGAGGATCGTAATGAAAAACTGTTTTTT
TRBD1 | TRBJ1-5 | . | TRBV19 | CASTSTGGLGPQHF | TGTGCCAGTACCTCGACAGGGGGCCTGGGGCCCCAGCATTTT
TRBD1 | TRBJ2-1 | . | TRBV6-1 | CASSEARPGTGNEQFF | TGTGCCAGCAGTGAAGCGCGACCCGGGACAGGGAATGAGCAGTTCTTC
TRBD2 | TRBJ2-3 | . | TRBV27 | CASSFGTSGGGDTQYF | TGTGCCAGCAGTTTTGGGACTAGCGGGGGGGGAGATACGCAGTATTTT
TRBD1 | TRBJ2-7 | . | TRBV9 | CASSSRDSGDEQYF | TGTGCCAGCAGCTCCCGGGACAGCGGCGACGAGCAGTACTTC
TRBD2 | TRBJ2-2 | . | TRBV9 | CASSPRTSGAANTGELFF | TGTGCCAGCAGCCCTCGGACTAGCGGGGCCGCGAACACCGGGGAGCTGTTTTTT
TRBD1 | TRBJ1-2 | . | TRBV5-1 | CASSLRTGDNYGYTF | TGCGCCAGCAGCTTGAGGACAGGGGATAACTATGGCTACACCTTC
TRBD1 | TRBJ1-2 | . | TRBV6-5 | CASSDRGPYGYTF | TGTGCCAGCAGCGACAGGGGACCGTATGGCTACACCTTC
. | TRBJ1-2 | once | TRBV15 | CATDFGYGYTF | TGTGCCACCGACTTTGGCTATGGCTACACCTTC
TRBD1 | TRBJ2-1 | . | TRBV7-9 | CASSDTQTGTNNEQFF | TGTGCCAGCAGCGATACCCAGACAGGGACAAACAATGAGCAGTTCTTC
. | TRBJ1-1 | . | TRBV9 | CASSVLSGNTEAFF | TGTGCCAGCAGCGTATTATCGGGGAACACTGAAGCTTTCTTT
TRBD1 | TRBJ1-1 | . | TRBV29-1 | CSVQNRGGTEAFF | TGCAGCGTTCAAAACAGGGGCGGCACTGAAGCTTTCTTT
. | TRBJ2-7 | . | TRBV5-1 | CASRQTQGRPYEQYF | TGCGCCAGCAGACAAACCCAGGGGCGCCCCTACGAGCAGTACTTC
. | TRBJ2-2 | . | TRBV5-1 | CASSFVVVTGGELFF | TGCGCCAGCAGCTTTGTAGTGGTAACCGGCGGGGAGCTGTTTTTT
TRBD1 | TRBJ1-2 | . | TRBV9 | CASSSRGQGDRNLNYGYTF | TGTGCCAGCAGCTCTCGGGGACAGGGAGACAGGAACCTGAACTATGGCTACACCTTC